One and the same sample provided the 26 T cell receptor beta chains below, sequenced in a study of radiation and T cells in renal cell carcinoma. As to time point: blood 4 weeks post-SBRT, at nephrectomy. Treatment specified: 15 Gy SBRT to primary tumor, nephrectomy 4 weeks later. Method: immunoSEQ multiplex PCR; TCRdb's copy keeps in-frame clones and lacks some. The sample contains 150,000 or so clones, roughly nine tenths of which appear only once. The source was blood, collected from a patient whose treatment included radiotherapy and nephrectomy. All receptors derive from a woman aged 45-59 years with renal cell carcinoma.

V usage is TRBV7-9 and J usage is TRBJ1-5; possibly TRBD1 for D (6 bases). Germline values: CDR1 SEHNR, CDR2 FQNEAQ (reference sequence). This CDR3 has 15 residues. Trimming removed 3 bases at V and 6 bases at J, with 15 bases between. The DNA for the CDR3 is TGTGCCAGCAGCTTGGGGCAGGGGCCCCTTCAGCCCCAGCATTTT. Protein product: CASSLGQGPLQPQHF.

Here the CDR3 reads CASSVETGGLEKLFF. Here the CDR3 DNA reads TGTGCCAGCAGCGTAGAGACAGGGGGCCTTGAAAAACTGTTTTTT. The chain is built from TRBV9 and TRBJ1-4; 10 bases match TRBD1. The V gene's germline CDR1 is SGDLS and CDR2 YYNGEE. The CDR3 is 15 amino acids. The J segment lost 7 bases and the V segment lost 0 bases, leaving 3 bases of the junction unmatched.

The genes are TRBV6-1 and TRBJ2-5, with 12 bases lining up with TRBD2. The V gene's germline CDR1 is MNHNS and CDR2 SASEGT. V trimming: 2 bases; J trimming: 1 base; junction bases outside the gene matches: 2. This CDR3 region has 16 residues. The CDR3 nucleotides read TGTGCCAGCAGTGAACTAGCGGGGGGGCCCCAAGAGACCCAGTACTTC. Its protein is CASSELAGGPQETQYF.

The rearrangement joins TRBV9 to TRBJ2-2; TRBD2 aligns across 12 bases. The CDR3 runs 16 residues. Germline V gives CDR1 SGDLS, CDR2 YYNGEE. Trimming at V came to 4 bases and at J to 4 bases, leaving 5 bases not matched to a gene. This CDR3 is CASSLRTSGATGELFF. The CDR3 region has the DNA TGTGCCAGCAGCCTCCGGACTAGCGGGGCCACCGGGGAGCTGTTTTTT.

CDR3 amino acids: CASSYRRSNQPQHF. The CDR3 DNA reads TGTGCCAGCAGTTACCGCAGAAGCAATCAGCCCCAGCATTTT. The gene calls are TRBV6-5 and TRBJ1-5; D gene unclear. The germline gives CDR1 MNHEY, CDR2 SVGAGI. V was cut by 2 bases and J by 1 base, with 6 bases left in between. CDR3 length equals 14 residues.

CDR3 bases: TGTGCCAGCAGTTCCCCATTGGGGTCGCGGGGCTACACCTTC. It codes for CASSSPLGSRGYTF. The chain carries TRBV6-1 and TRBJ1-2; D is uncertain. Germline V lookup: CDR1 MNHNS, CDR2 SASEGT. The V end lost 5 bases, the J end lost 8 bases, and 18 bases lay between the germline ends. The CDR3 is 14 amino acids.

This clone was found once. V is TRBV5-6 and J is TRBJ2-5; D may be TRBD2 (5 bases). V was pared by 0 bases and J by 5 bases, with 8 bases between. Germline V gives CDR1 SGHDT, CDR2 YYEEEE. The CDR3 runs 13 residues. The CDR3 region has the DNA TGTGCCAGCAGCTTGGTAGAGGGCGAGACCCAGTACTTC. Its translation is CASSLVEGETQYF.

This clone was seen a few times. J is TRBJ1-1 and V is TRBV5-6; D gene ambiguous. CDR3 length: 12 amino acids. The germline V gene encodes CDR1 SGHDT and CDR2 YYEEEE. With 2 bases removed from V and 2 bases from J, the gap between germline ends came to 4 bases. CDR3 in amino acids: CASSFTNTEAFF. The CDR3 region has the DNA TGTGCCAGCAGCTTTACAAACACTGAAGCTTTCTTT.

The CDR3 spells CASRDISGQGITYGYTF. The DNA of the CDR3 is TGTGCCAGCAGGGACATCAGCGGTCAAGGGATAACTTATGGCTACACCTTC. The chain combines TRBV5-8 with TRBJ1-2; a weak D match, TRBD1 (5 bases). V lost 5 bases and J 5 bases, leaving 25 bases between the germline ends. Germline V CDR1 and CDR2: SGHTS, YDEGEE. The CDR3 length is 17 residues.

To note about this clone: Relative to the germline gene, one junction end is altered; a read error may explain this. The chain links TRBV2 to TRBJ2-2; D unresolved. The CDR3 consists of 15 residues. Germline V gives CDR1 SNHLY, CDR2 FYNNEI. DNA of the CDR3: TGTGCCAGCAGTAAAGCCCCTTCAACTGCCGGGGAGCTGTTTTTT. This codes for CASSKAPSTAGELFF.

The chain combines TRBV6-5 with TRBJ1-1; unclear D gene. The CDR3 has 15 amino acids. Looked up from germline, CDR1 is MNHEY and CDR2 is SVGAGI. Trimming took off 6 bases at V and 4 bases at J, with 18 bases between the two ends. CDR3 sequence (DNA): TGTGCCAGCAGACCTATCCCATACCGGAGCACTGAAGCTTTCTTT. Its protein is CASRPIPYRSTEAFF.

The J gene is TRBJ2-4, the V gene TRBV18, with D perhaps given as TRBD1 or TRBD2 (5 bases each). The length of the CDR3 is 16 residues. V lost 6 bases and J 1 base, leaving 16 bases between the germline ends. The germline gives CDR1 KGHSH, CDR2 LQKENI. The CDR3 reads CASSARGSSAKNIQYF. The CDR3 DNA reads as TGTGCCAGCTCCGCGAGGGGCTCAAGTGCCAAAAACATTCAGTACTTC.

The V call is TRBV6-6, the J call TRBJ1-1; 8 nucleotides agree with TRBD1. The V gene's germline CDR1 is MNHNY and CDR2 SVGAGI (reference sequence). The CDR3 has 15 amino acids. Trimming took 7 bases from V and 10 from J; bases not matched to a gene: 17. CDR3 DNA sequence: TGTGCCAGCATCCCCTTAACCAGGGGGCAAGGGGGAGCTTTCTTT. Protein product: CASIPLTRGQGGAFF.

V gene TRBV5-8 combines with J gene TRBJ1-2, with 10 bases identical to TRBD1. V gave up 0 bases and J gave up 1 base; unmatched junction bases: 3. The CDR3 consists of 16 residues. CDR1 is SGHTS, CDR2 YDEGEE, per germline. The CDR3 nucleotides are TGTGCCAGCAGCTTGGATGGGACAGGGGATAACTATGGCTACACCTTC. Translated: CASSLDGTGDNYGYTF.

The V and J genes are TRBV25-1 and TRBJ1-6; TRBD1 agrees at 9 bases. Germline CDR1 is MGHDK and CDR2 is SYGVNS. Losses at the gene ends were 2 bases for V and 7 bases for J; bases not matched to a gene: 3. This CDR3 spans 15 amino acids. The CDR3: CASSEQTGGNSPLHF. CDR3 in DNA: TGTGCCAGCAGTGAACAGACAGGGGGGAATTCACCCCTCCACTTT.

DNA of the CDR3: TGTGCCAGCAGCTTGGACAGGATTAGCACAGATACGCAGTATTTT. It translates to CASSLDRISTDTQYF. This chain joins TRBV5-8 and TRBJ2-3; D is perhaps TRBD1 (5 bases). The CDR3 runs 15 residues. The germline CDR1 and CDR2 sequences are SGHTS and YDEGEE. The V and J ends lost 0 bases and 0 bases respectively, with 8 bases between them.

The chain has TRBV4-2 and TRBJ1-5; D uncertain. In germline, CDR1 is LGHNA, CDR2 YNFKEQ. V was cut by 4 bases and J by 1 base, with 14 bases left in between. The CDR3 runs 16 residues. For the CDR3, the DNA is TGTGCCAGCAGCCCCTCTGAGAGAAGCAGCAATCAGCCCCAGCATTTT. Amino acids: CASSPSERSSNQPQHF.

The rearrangement uses TRBV19 and TRBJ2-2; possibly TRBD1 for D (6 bases). The CDR3 spans 16 residues. Germline CDR1 LNHDA, CDR2 SQIVND (reference sequence). The V gene lost 7 bases and the J gene lost 7 bases, with 22 bases spanning the gap. The CDR3 coding sequence is TGTGCCAGTACTATGGACCCAGGGGTTAGGTTCGGGGAGCTGTTTTTT. This sequence encodes CASTMDPGVRFGELFF.

This clone came up a few times. The CDR3 DNA follows: TGTGCCAGCAGCGCAGGGGGGGAAAGCACTGAAGCTTTCTTT. Its translation is CASSAGGESTEAFF. The V gene is TRBV9, the J gene TRBJ1-1, with 7 positions matching TRBD1. V was pared by 3 bases and J by 4 bases, with 6 bases of the junction left unmatched. The CDR3 is 14 residues long. CDR1 is SGDLS and CDR2 is YYNGEE in the germline V gene.

The chain recombines TRBV27 with TRBJ1-2; D is perhaps TRBD1 (5 bases). The length of the CDR3 is 11 residues. Germline lookup yields CDR1 MNHEY and CDR2 SMNVEV (reference sequence). V was shortened by 10 bases and J by 3 bases, with 9 bases between the two germline ends. CDR3 region: CATQGYYGYTF. The CDR3 region has the DNA TGTGCCACCCAGGGTTACTATGGCTACACCTTC.

The chain uses TRBV5-5 and TRBJ2-5; D is unresolved. This CDR3 contains 13 residues. V was cut by 1 base and J by 2 bases, with 6 bases left in between. Germline V gene lookup returns CDR1 SGHKS and CDR2 YYEKEE (reference sequence). The CDR3 here is CASSLYRQETQYF. The CDR3 nucleotides are TGTGCCAGCAGCTTGTACAGACAAGAGACCCAGTACTTC.

The CDR3 sequence is CASSFIGAQNTEAFF. The CDR3 bases are TGTGCCAGCAGTTTTATCGGAGCGCAGAACACTGAAGCTTTCTTT. The J gene is TRBJ1-1, the V gene TRBV27; no firm D call. The CDR3 extends over 15 amino acids. CDR1 and CDR2 (germline): MNHEY, SMNVEV (reference sequence). V lost 3 bases and J lost 1, with 12 bases in between.

The V and J genes are TRBV5-1 and TRBJ2-2; weak D call: TRBD2 (6 bases). The CDR3 covers 16 residues. Trimming shortened V by 2 bases and J by 4 bases, and 15 bases separated the two germline ends. From germline, CDR1 is SGHRS and CDR2 YFSETQ. CDR3 nucleotide sequence: TGCGCCAGCAGCTTCCGAGCGGGCAAGACCACCGGGGAGCTGTTTTTT. The encoded protein is CASSFRAGKTTGELFF. Full variable domain (missing parts from reference TRBV5-1 and TRBJ2-2): KAGVTQTPRYLIKTRGQQVTLSCSPISGHRSVSWYQQTPGQGLQFLFEYFSETQRNKGNFPGRFSGRQFSNSRSEMNVSTLELGDSALYLCASSFRAGKTTGELFFGEGSRLTVL.

The J gene is TRBJ1-1, the V gene TRBV5-1; 8 bases align to TRBD1. The CDR3 has 15 residues. J gave up 2 bases and V 5 bases, and 8 bases lay outside the gene matches. Germline V gene data show CDR1 as SGHRS and CDR2 as YFSETQ. The CDR3 reads CASRLDRGGNTEAFF. CDR3 sequence (DNA): TGCGCCAGCAGACTAGACAGGGGTGGAAACACTGAAGCTTTCTTT.

This clone has just one count. The chain links TRBV7-2 to TRBJ1-2, with 8 bases fitting TRBD1. This CDR3 is 15 amino acids long. Per the germline V gene, CDR1 is SGHTA and CDR2 is FQGNSA. After removal of 7 bases from V and 4 bases from J, the junction contained 11 bases not matched to a gene. CDR3 DNA: TGTGCCAGCACACGATCGACAGGGGATCTCTATGGCTACACCTTC. This gives the protein CASTRSTGDLYGYTF. The full variable domain, in which reference TRBV7-2 and TRBJ1-2 provide the parts outside the CDR3, is GAGVSQSPSNKVTEKGKDVELRCDPISGHTALYWYRQSLGQGLEFLIYFQGNSAPDKSGLPSDRFSAERTGGSVSTLTIQRTQQEDSAVYLCASTRSTGDLYGYTFGSGTRLTVV.

The chain recombines TRBV7-9 with TRBJ1-2, with a possible D match to TRBD1 (5 bases). Germline values: CDR1 SEHNR, CDR2 FQNEAQ (reference sequence). The CDR3 spans 15 residues. V shed 4 bases and J shed 2 bases, with 14 bases lying between them. CDR3 region: CASSSYTGTNYGYTF. DNA of the CDR3: TGTGCCAGCAGCTCCTATACCGGGACCAACTATGGCTACACCTTC.